The 3 T cell receptor beta chains below come from one sample, sequenced in a study of response to subunit inactivated influenza vaccine. A single record per CDR3 protein comes from TCRdb applying MiXCR to the RT-PCR reads. The data contain just under 550,000 distinct CDR3 sequences, roughly 23% of them singletons. A further study also used this sample, focusing on T cells expressing NK-cell markers. That source adds: The authors generated TCR beta cDNA through 5'RACE template switching with UMIs.

The sample here was CD4+ T cells sorted from PBMCs, taken 12 days after vaccination. All receptors come from a man aged 50 to 59 who received an inactivated influenza vaccine.

This clonotype was counted only a few times. The chain couples TRBV12-3 or TRBV12-4 to TRBJ2-3; D not certain. Trimming shortened V by 4 bases and J by 4 bases, and 12 bases separated the two germline ends. This CDR3 is 14 amino acids long. The CDR3 sequence: CASSSLLWSDTQYF. Here the CDR3 DNA reads TGTGCCAGCAGTTCGTTGCTATGGTCAGATACGCAGTATTTT.

The chain employs TRBV20-1 and TRBJ2-3, with D possibly TRBD1 on 6 matching bases. Germline V gene data show CDR1 as DFQATT and CDR2 as SNEGSKA (reference sequence). V shed 6 bases and J shed 2 bases, with 18 bases lying between them. This CDR3 has 15 residues. For the CDR3, the DNA is TGCAGTGCCCCCCCGGACAGCTTCTTCACAGATACGCAGTATTTT. Amino acids: CSAPPDSFFTDTQYF.

The V gene is TRBV5-1, the J gene TRBJ2-7; the D is unclear. The V end lost 0 bases, the J end lost 7 bases, and 8 bases lay between the germline ends. The CDR3 length is 12 residues. Looked up from germline, CDR1 is SGHRS and CDR2 is YFSETQ. The CDR3 bases are TGCGCCAGCAGCTTGGTAGAAGGTGAGCAGTACTTC. The encoded protein is CASSLVEGEQYF.